This T cell receptor beta chain derives from a study of OX40 agonist ivuxolimab in advanced cancers. Describing the broader study: The costimulatory receptor OX40 (CD134) was targeted by ivuxolimab, a fully human IgG2 agonistic monoclonal antibody. Peripheral TCRbeta sequencing aimed to test whether ivuxolimab altered TCR sequence diversity and caused clonal T-cell expansion. Partial responses occurred in three dose-escalation patients, of whom one had hepatocellular carcinoma and two had cutaneous melanoma. The paper reports the monotherapy dose-escalation portion (N ≈ 52 patients) of the phase I ivuxolimab trial. Of the roughly 51 patients in dose escalation, around 20 had hepatocellular carcinoma, roughly 15 had melanoma, 9 had renal cell carcinoma and 9 had head and neck cancer. Prior anti-PD-1, anti-PD-L1 or anti-CTLA-4 therapy was permitted, and checkpoint inhibitors had been received by 30% to 40% of dose-escalation patients. Intravenous ivuxolimab was administered to patients every 2 weeks at six dose levels: 0.01, 0.1, 0.3, 1.5, 3 and 10 mg/kg. The dose-escalation cohort was almost 85% male with a mean age of approximately 59 years, ranging from about 20 to 85.

The germline V gene provides CDR1 KGHSH and CDR2 LQKENI. Counted from cysteine to phenylalanine, this CDR3 has 13 amino acids. The retained sequence is limited to the CDR3, 39 bases, with the frame set at the first base. The V and J ends are trimmed by 3 bases and 12 bases, leaving 12 bases between them. Here is what the overall study found, with its caveats: After ivuxolimab, expanded clones were on average more numerous among CD8+ T cells than among CD4+ T cells. Low levels of normalized T-cell clonal expansion were also shown by some nonresponding patients. Which antigens the clonally expanded peripheral T cells were specific for was not determined. Partial responders in the 0.1-3.0 mg/kg groups had among the lowest normalized peripheral clonal expansion, especially among CD8+ T cells. Clonal expansion of both CD4+ and CD8+ blood T cells was observed from baseline to week 6 at doses 0.1 to 3.0 mg/kg.

Patients with a history of autoimmune disease or receiving systemic immunosuppression were excluded from the trial. In every dose cohort, peripheral blood was drawn for TCR sequencing at baseline, cycle 4 day 1, and cycle 7 day 1. Samples came from an open-label, multicenter, first-in-human phase I dose-escalation trial of ivuxolimab. Adults with locally advanced or metastatic head and neck squamous cell, hepatocellular, melanoma or renal cell carcinoma were enrolled in the trial. Before TCR sequencing, CD4+ T cells and CD8+ T cells from peripheral blood were sorted into separate populations. As for this clone: No cognate antigen has been identified for it. The input lacks base qualities; no much larger clone sits a single base away. Other DNA sequences in this specimen translate into the identical CDR3.

Genomic DNA was extracted from sorted cells for sequencing of the TCRbeta CDR3 region. TCRbeta CDR3 regions were sequenced using the immunoSEQ Assay. Sourced from immuneACCESS, this table was stored by TCRdb with only in-frame sequences that have V and J called. A share of the clones is absent; for the studies checked, an unresolved V gene accounts for under half, and the remainder has no known explanation. The sample profile shows tens of thousands of clones; 70% to 85% of them were found once. The leading ten clones occupy less than 5% of the sample. The TCR originated in an adult with an advanced solid tumor such as melanoma, head and neck, liver or kidney cancer. Recombination connected TRBV18 to TRBJ1-6; the best D guess is TRBD1, with 5 bases matching. The sample consisted of CD4+ or CD8+ T cells sorted from blood, taken in a trial of the OX40 agonist ivuxolimab. The DNA sequence is as follows: TGTGCCAGCTCACCGGGGCTCGGTGAACCCCTCCACTTT. Its translation reads: CASSPGLGEPLHF.